This T cell receptor (beta chain) was documented in a study of T cell changes during pregnancy in multiple sclerosis (dated by TCRdb to about 2019). Background for the entire study: In women with multiple sclerosis, the researchers looked at how the T cell repertoire shifted as pregnancy progressed.

In regard to this clone: Its recognized antigen is unknown. There are no base qualities to consult, and no much larger clone falls within one base.

After removal of 4 bases from V and 4 bases from J, the junction retains 3 bases not matched to a gene. From its cysteine to its phenylalanine, the CDR3 spans 13 amino acids. Of the read, only the CDR3 DNA is kept; its 39 bases are in frame from base 1. CDR1 and CDR2 (MDHEN, SYDVKM) derive from the germline V gene. Libraries were built with the immunoSEQ multiplex PCR assay. TCRdb took this table from immuneACCESS and kept in-frame rearrangements with V and J called. Such tables lack part of the clones; where checked against another copy, unresolved V genes explain under half of the gap, and the rest is unexplained. A total of tens of thousands of clones appear in this sample, 85% to 95% of them only once. Jointly, the top ten make up less than 3.5% of the sample.

The TCR was taken from a female donor in good health, enrolled as a control in a pregnancy study. This sample comprised peripheral blood, obtained in the third trimester of pregnancy. The chain uses TRBV28 and TRBJ1-2; 7 junctional bases match TRBD1. The encoded CDR3 is CASSWDSPYGYTF. At the DNA level, the sequence is TGTGCCAGCAGTTGGGACAGTCCCTATGGCTACACCTTC.